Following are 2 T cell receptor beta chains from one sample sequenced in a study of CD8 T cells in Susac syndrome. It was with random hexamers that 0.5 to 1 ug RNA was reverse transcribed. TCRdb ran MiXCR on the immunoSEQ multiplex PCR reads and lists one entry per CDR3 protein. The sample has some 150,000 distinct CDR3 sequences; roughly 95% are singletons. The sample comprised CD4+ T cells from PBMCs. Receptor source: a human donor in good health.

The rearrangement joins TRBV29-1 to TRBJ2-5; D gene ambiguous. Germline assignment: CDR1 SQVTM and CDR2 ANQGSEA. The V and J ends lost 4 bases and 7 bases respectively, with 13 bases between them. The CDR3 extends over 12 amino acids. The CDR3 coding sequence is TGCAGCGTTGCGGGCGAGTCCGGGACCCAGTACTTC. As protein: CSVAGESGTQYF.

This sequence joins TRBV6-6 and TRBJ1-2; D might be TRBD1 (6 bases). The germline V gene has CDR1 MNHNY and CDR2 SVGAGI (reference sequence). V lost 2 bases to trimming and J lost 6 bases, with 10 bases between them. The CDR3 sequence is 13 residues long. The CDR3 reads CASSYVGADGYTF. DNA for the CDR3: TGTGCCAGCAGTTACGTGGGGGCAGATGGCTACACCTTC.